What follows is one TCR beta chain and its context. Its recognized antigen is unknown. No much larger clone exists at a distance of one base, and base qualities are not known. The immunoSEQ Assay was the method used to sequence TCRbeta CDR3 regions. After extraction, genomic DNA underwent amplification by bias-controlled multiplex PCR, followed by high-throughput sequencing. The authors' analysis ran thus. To quantify the absolute abundance of every unique TCRbeta CDR3 region, sequences were collapsed and filtered. T cell fraction was estimated by normalization of TCRbeta template counts to usable DNA, with usable DNA being measured through amplification of reference genes present in all nucleated cells. Repertoire TCRs were annotated as SARS-CoV-2-specific by exact matching of V gene, CDR3 amino acid sequence and J gene to a known reactive TCR set. MIRA supplied the reference SARS-CoV-2 TCR set, which was filtered for enrichment in COVID-19-positive ImmuneCODE repertoires so that public or cross-reactive TCRs were removed. Drawing on the MIRA antigens, annotated TCRs were analysed further at the level of specific ORF or position within ORF. Depth was the summed frequency of annotated unique rearrangements, while breadth was defined as annotated unique rearrangements over total unique productive rearrangements. Group comparisons of TCR breadth used two-sided Wilcoxon rank-sum tests. As stored in TCRdb, this immuneACCESS dataset retains in-frame rearrangements with V and J assigned. A fraction of the clones does not appear; measured against another copy, unresolved V genes explain less than half of the discrepancy, and the remainder lacks a known reason. That table is the source of V, J and clone size, and D and trimming were worked out from the DNA. Across this sample there are 400,000 or so clones, with around nine tenths seen only once. The ten top clones hold around 3.4% of the sample.

This sample's treatment or condition label indicates: around 19 received Ad26.COV2.S at low or high dose, single or two shots; several received placebo; per-sample allocation not given. For vaccine and placebo recipients, the sequenced repertoires came from samples collected on day 63 after the first injection. Cohort 1b enrolled around 23 adults aged 18-55 years at a single site in Boston, USA, between 29 July and 7 August 2020. Ad26.COV2.S was a replication-incompetent adenovirus type 26 vector expressing a prefusion-stabilized SARS-CoV-2 spike protein from the original Wuhan strain. These data come from a study of Ad26.COV2.S vaccination and SARS-CoV-2 variants (dated by TCRdb to the early 2020s). Notes on the research overall: Donors in the vaccine arm were drawn from COV1001, a phase I-IIa trial of Ad26.COV2.S in healthy adults that was multicentre, randomized, double-blind and placebo-controlled. The TCR-sequenced set comprised approximately 32 samples: about 19 Ad26.COV2.S vaccine recipients, 5 placebo recipients and 8 SARS-CoV-2 convalescent individuals. Trial participants were randomized into five groups of five, in which low-dose or high-dose Ad26.COV2.S was given once or twice, or placebo was given on both occasions. TCRbeta repertoire sequencing was used to assess the specificity and breadth of SARS-CoV-2-reactive T cell receptors after Ad26.COV2.S vaccination. Investigators did not know the trial group allocation while performing experiments and assessing outcomes. Dosing of Ad26.COV2.S was intramuscular, at either 5x10^10 or 1x10^11 viral particles, delivered as one shot or as two shots spaced 56 days apart. Paper-wide results and their limitations: After vaccination, spike-specific CD8+ and CD4+ T cell responses were reported to show substantial breadth. It was noted by the authors that total T cell responses may have been underestimated by the TCR breadth and depth analyses. Spike-specific TCR breadth was higher in Ad26.COV2.S recipients than in placebo recipients (P = 0.0014). Non-spike TCR breadth was comparable between vaccine and placebo recipients, consistent with the vaccine containing only spike. The study lacked the statistical power to compare responses across vaccine doses or regimens.

Sequencing used peripheral blood, obtained in a trial of Ad26.COV2.S vaccine versus placebo. The TCR comes from a person aged 18 to 65 who received the Ad26.COV2.S COVID-19 vaccine or a placebo.

Here the CDR3 is given as CASSERPGSPYGYTF. The sequence in DNA is TGTGCCAGCAGTGAACGTCCAGGGAGCCCCTATGGCTACACCTTC. This receptor chain uses TRBV6-1 and TRBJ1-2; TRBD1 might be the D gene, on 5 matching bases. At the junction V is shortened by 2 bases and J by 4 bases, with 14 bases in between. The CDR3 contains 15 residues, cysteine and phenylalanine counted. The DNA shown is the 45-base CDR3, in frame from base 1. Looking up the germline V gene yields CDR1 MNHNS and CDR2 SASEGT.